This T cell receptor beta chain is drawn from a study of blood T cell repertoires in COVID-19. The overall study: Samples of COVID-19 (acute and convalescent) were obtained from the United States, Italy and Spain. T cells, B-cell-depleted T cells, or PBMCs provided the cDNA or gDNA that served as material.

The CDR3 runs 15 residues. V lost 3 bases, J lost 5 bases, and 7 bases stayed unmatched. Germline V gene sequence: CDR1 MDHEN, CDR2 SYDVKM. Original processing methods: Scientists estimated how many nucleated cells there were by amplifying reference gene primers. Assay used: immunoSEQ multiplex PCR; TCRdb lists only in-frame clones, some missing. That table gives V, J and clone size, and the DNA gave D and trimming. The profile covers around 72,000 clones, with roughly 87% appearing a single time and 5% to 6.5% taken by the ten largest. The clonotype was recovered from a woman aged 45-65 years with acute or convalescent COVID-19. Sample: peripheral blood. The chain employs TRBV28 and TRBJ1-1, with TRBD1 matching over 9 bases. The CDR3 DNA follows: TGTGCCAGCAGTTTTGTTGGACAGGGGAAGACTGAAGCTTTCTTT. This sequence encodes CASSFVGQGKTEAFF.